This T cell receptor (beta chain) was sequenced for a study of cytomegalovirus exposure and HLA in healthy donors. General study results and limits: One cluster of highly shared sequence variants probably arose as a sequencing artifact.

Germline V gene data show CDR1 as LNHDA and CDR2 as SQIVND (reference sequence). The V and J ends lost 3 bases and 1 base, in that order; junction bases with no gene match: 8. CDR3 length equals 16 residues. The PCR employed 60 Vbeta primers together with 13 Jbeta primers. Profiled with immunoSEQ multiplex PCR; TCRdb holds only in-frame clones, not every one. This sample has about 140,000 clones; roughly two thirds occur once, and the top ten carry over 1%. This clone was observed a handful of times. Its antigen is not identified. This sequence originates from a woman aged 40 to 50 in good health and CMV-seronegative. The chain combines TRBV19 with TRBJ1-2; 7 positions match TRBD1. The sequenced material came from PBMCs. The DNA of the CDR3 is TGTGCCAGTAGTATCTCCGCCGGGACAGTTAACTATGGCTACACCTTC. Residues: CASSISAGTVNYGYTF.